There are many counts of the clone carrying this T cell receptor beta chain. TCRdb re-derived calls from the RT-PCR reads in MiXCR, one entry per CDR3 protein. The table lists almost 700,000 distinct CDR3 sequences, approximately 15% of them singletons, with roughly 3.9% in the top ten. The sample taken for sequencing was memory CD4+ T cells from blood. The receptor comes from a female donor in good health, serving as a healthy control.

CDR3 nucleotide sequence: TGTGCCAGCACGGCCCTAGGACAGGGTATAACAGATACGCAGTATTTT. Translated, it gives CASTALGQGITDTQYF. V usage is TRBV12-3 or TRBV12-4 and J usage is TRBJ2-3; 8 bases fit TRBD1. The CDR3 runs 16 residues. V shed 7 bases, J shed 3 bases, and the junction held 12 bases outside the gene matches.